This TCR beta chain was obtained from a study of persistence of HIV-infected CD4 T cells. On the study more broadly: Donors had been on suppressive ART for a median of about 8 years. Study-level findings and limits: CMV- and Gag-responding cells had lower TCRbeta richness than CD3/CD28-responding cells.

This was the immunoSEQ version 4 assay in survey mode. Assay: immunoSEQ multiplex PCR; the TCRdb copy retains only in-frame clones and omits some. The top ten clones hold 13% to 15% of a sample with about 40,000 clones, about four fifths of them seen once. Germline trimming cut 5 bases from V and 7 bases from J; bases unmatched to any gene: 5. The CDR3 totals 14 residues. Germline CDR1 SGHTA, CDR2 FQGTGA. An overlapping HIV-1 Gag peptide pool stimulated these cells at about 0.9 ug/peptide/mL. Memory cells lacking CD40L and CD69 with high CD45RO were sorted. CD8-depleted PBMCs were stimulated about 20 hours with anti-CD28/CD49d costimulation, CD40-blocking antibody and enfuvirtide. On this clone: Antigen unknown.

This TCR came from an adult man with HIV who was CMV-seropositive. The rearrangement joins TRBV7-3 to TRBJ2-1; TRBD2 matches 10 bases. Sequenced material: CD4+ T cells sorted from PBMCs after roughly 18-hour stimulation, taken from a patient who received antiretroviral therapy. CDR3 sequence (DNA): TGTGCCAGCAGCCCCGGACTAGCGGAAAATGAGCAGTTCTTC. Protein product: CASSPGLAENEQFF.